This section outlines one T cell receptor beta chain sequence together with its context. In the original processing: Amplification with reference gene primers provided the estimates of nucleated cell counts. Method: immunoSEQ multiplex PCR; TCRdb's copy keeps in-frame clones and lacks some. Clone size and V and J calls were adopted from that table, with D and trimming inferred from the DNA. The table includes 150,000 to 200,000 clones, around 81% detected once. This entry belongs to a study of blood T cell repertoires in COVID-19. Germline V gives CDR1 SGHRS, CDR2 YFSETQ. The CDR3 consists of 16 residues. The ends lost 4 bases at V and 5 bases at J; junction bases unmatched: 8.

The V call is TRBV5-1, the J call TRBJ2-5, with 13 bases fitting TRBD2. This receptor was identified in a woman of 80 years or more with COVID-19, enrolled during active disease. Specimen: peripheral blood. The CDR3, as DNA: TGCGCCAGCAGCCCAAGCGGACTAGCGGGAGAGGAGACCCAGTACTTC. This sequence encodes CASSPSGLAGEETQYF.